The next 24 T cell receptor beta chains were all read from a single sample in a study of CD8+ T cells in alopecia areata. cDNA serving as the sequencing template came from extracted, reverse transcribed RNA. Using immunoSEQ multiplex PCR, the repertoire was profiled, and TCRdb retains in-frame clones only, with some absent. Of 150,000 to 200,000 clones listed, 50% to 60% are singletons. Sequenced here: CD4+ T cells sorted from blood, sampled at week 0. The source of these receptors is a human donor with alopecia areata.

This clone showed up just once. CDR3 region: CASSVAPMGGANVLTF. Written as DNA, the CDR3 is TGCGCCAGCAGCGTTGCCCCCATGGGGGGGGCCAACGTCCTGACTTTC. This sequence joins TRBV5-1 and TRBJ2-6; D is unclear. The germline V gene has CDR1 SGHRS and CDR2 YFSETQ. The CDR3 spans 16 residues. V was shortened by 4 bases and J by 4 bases, with 15 bases between the two germline ends.

The V and J genes are TRBV4-1 and TRBJ2-1; D perhaps matches TRBD1 (5 bases). The CDR3 contains 14 residues. Germline V gene lookup returns CDR1 MGHRA and CDR2 YSYEKL. The V and J ends lost 2 bases and 4 bases respectively, with 9 bases between them. The CDR3 region has the DNA TGCGCCAGCAGCCAAAGCAGGGAATACAATGAGCAGTTCTTC. Protein sequence: CASSQSREYNEQFF.

The V call is TRBV7-2, the J call TRBJ2-5; TRBD2 agrees at 8 bases. The V gene's germline CDR1 is SGHTA and CDR2 FQGNSA. V trimming: 5 bases; J trimming: 1 base; junction bases outside the gene matches: 0. The CDR3 is 13 residues long. CDR3 in amino acids: CASSRGGQETQYF. The CDR3 nucleotides read TGTGCCAGCAGCCGGGGGGGCCAAGAGACCCAGTACTTC.

The J gene is TRBJ2-2, the V gene TRBV5-1, with D maybe TRBD2 (6 bases). This CDR3 is 14 amino acids long. V lost 4 bases to trimming and J lost 7 bases, with 14 bases between them. CDR1 SGHRS and CDR2 YFSETQ come from the germline V gene. CDR3 region: CASSGGAGVGELFF. The CDR3 DNA sequence: TGCGCCAGCAGCGGCGGGGCCGGGGTCGGGGAGCTGTTTTTT.

This chain uses TRBV28 with TRBJ2-5; D is perhaps TRBD2 (6 bases). CDR1 is MDHEN and CDR2 is SYDVKM in the germline V gene. This CDR3 is 17 amino acids long. Trimming took 2 bases from V and 5 from J, leaving 21 bases between them. DNA for the CDR3: TGTGCCAGCAGTTTACGCCGCACCCTGGGGAGGAAGGAGACCCAGTACTTC. Amino acids: CASSLRRTLGRKETQYF.

The gene calls are TRBV5-1 and TRBJ2-2; tentatively, D is TRBD2 (5 bases). Germline CDR1 is SGHRS and CDR2 is YFSETQ. The CDR3 has 15 amino acids. Trimming stripped 1 base from V and 4 bases from J, with 11 bases between. The CDR3 nucleotides read TGCGCCAGCAGCTTGAGGGAGTCGGGCACCGGGGAGCTGTTTTTT. It specifies CASSLRESGTGELFF. Using reference TRBV5-1 and TRBJ2-2 for the parts outside the CDR3, the full variable domain is KAGVTQTPRYLIKTRGQQVTLSCSPISGHRSVSWYQQTPGQGLQFLFEYFSETQRNKGNFPGRFSGRQFSNSRSEMNVSTLELGDSALYLCASSLRESGTGELFFGEGSRLTVL.

For the CDR3, the DNA is TGTGCCTGGAGTGTACTGTCTGGCAATCAGCCCCAGCATTTT. Translation gives CAWSVLSGNQPQHF. The chain is built from TRBV30 and TRBJ1-5, with no clear D. With 0 bases removed from V and 2 bases from J, the gap between germline ends came to 8 bases. This CDR3 has 14 residues. CDR1 is GTSNPN and CDR2 is SVGIG in the germline V gene (reference sequence).

This sequence joins TRBV9 and TRBJ2-5, with TRBD2 as a possible D gene (5 bases). This CDR3 contains 17 residues. Germline V gene lookup returns CDR1 SGDLS and CDR2 YYNGEE. With 0 bases removed from V and 3 bases from J, the gap between germline ends came to 18 bases. CDR3 residues: CASSVAPPGIAEETQYF. DNA of the CDR3: TGTGCCAGCAGCGTAGCTCCCCCGGGGATAGCCGAAGAGACCCAGTACTTC.

This rearrangement joins TRBV30 to TRBJ2-5; D is unresolved. Trimming took off 0 bases at V and 4 bases at J, with 9 bases between the two ends. CDR1 is GTSNPN and CDR2 is SVGIG in the germline V gene (reference sequence). The CDR3 consists of 13 residues. The CDR3 here is CAWSVMGGETQYF. CDR3 nucleotides: TGTGCCTGGAGTGTTATGGGTGGAGAGACCCAGTACTTC.

This clone was seen only a few times. This chain connects TRBV19 to TRBJ2-2, with no clear D. CDR3 length: 13 amino acids. Trimming shortened V by 4 bases and J by 9 bases, and 12 bases separated the two germline ends. Germline V gene lookup returns CDR1 LNHDA and CDR2 SQIVND (reference sequence). The DNA for the CDR3 is TGTGCCAGTAGTAGAGAGAGGTTGCGGGAGCTGTTTTTT. Translation gives CASSRERLRELFF.

The table lists this clone with a few counts. This chain joins TRBV15 and TRBJ1-1, with D uncertain. The CDR3 contains 14 residues. Germline V CDR1 and CDR2: LNHNV, YYDKDF (reference sequence). V lost 8 bases and J lost 0, with 13 bases in between. CDR3 nucleotides: TGTGCCACCCAGCCCTCAGTTATGAACACTGAAGCTTTCTTT. Residues: CATQPSVMNTEAFF.

The chain combines TRBV27 with TRBJ1-4, with D possibly matching TRBD1 (5 bases). The CDR3 totals 14 residues. CDR1 is MNHEY and CDR2 is SMNVEV in the germline V gene (reference sequence). V was trimmed by 4 bases and J by 7 bases, leaving 13 bases between them. The CDR3 loop is CASSSQGPGEKLFF. In DNA form, the CDR3 reads TGTGCCAGCAGTTCCCAGGGCCCGGGTGAAAAACTGTTTTTT.

This clone occurred once. The rearrangement joins TRBV30 to TRBJ2-3, with D possibly being TRBD2 (6 bases). This CDR3 spans 14 amino acids. V dropped 2 bases and J dropped 0 bases, with 9 bases sitting between them. Germline CDR1 reads GTSNPN; CDR2 reads SVGIG (reference sequence). The CDR3 loop reads CAWSWAGSTDTQYF. The CDR3, as DNA: TGTGCCTGGAGTTGGGCGGGGAGCACAGATACGCAGTATTTT.

In its sample, this clone was seen once. The rearrangement joins TRBV25-1 to TRBJ1-2; D is possibly TRBD1 (5 bases). Germline assignment: CDR1 MGHDK and CDR2 SYGVNS. The CDR3 has 13 amino acids. V was shortened by 1 base and J by 3 bases, with 6 bases between the two germline ends. CDR3 sequence: CASSESRDYGYTF. In DNA, the CDR3 is TGTGCCAGCAGTGAATCCAGGGACTATGGCTACACCTTC.

The V gene is TRBV6-1, the J gene TRBJ2-7; TRBD2 matches at 8 bases. The trim removed 1 base at V and 7 bases at J, leaving 6 bases unmatched. This CDR3 has 14 amino acids. Germline V gene lookup returns CDR1 MNHNS and CDR2 SASEGT. The CDR3 region has the DNA TGTGCCAGCAGTGAAGGAGCGGGGGCCGGGGAGCAGTACTTC. This gives the protein CASSEGAGAGEQYF.

The chain is built from TRBV5-6 and TRBJ1-6; possibly TRBD1 for D (5 bases). The length of the CDR3 is 14 residues. Germline CDR1 is SGHDT and CDR2 is YYEEEE. V was pared by 4 bases and J by 6 bases, with 11 bases between. The CDR3 DNA reads as TGTGCCAGCAGCGAAGGGACTTCTAATTCACCCCTCCACTTT. The encoded protein is CASSEGTSNSPLHF.

The chain joins TRBV7-9 to TRBJ1-1, with TRBD1 matching over 7 bases. Germline loops: CDR1 SEHNR, CDR2 FQNEAQ (reference sequence). The CDR3 has 14 residues. V gave up 4 bases and J gave up 1 base; unmatched junction bases: 3. The CDR3 here is CASSSSGGNTEAFF. CDR3 in DNA: TGTGCCAGCAGCTCATCAGGGGGGAACACTGAAGCTTTCTTT.

The rearrangement links TRBV30 to TRBJ1-1; D is ambiguous. This CDR3 has 13 residues. The germline CDR1 and CDR2 sequences are GTSNPN and SVGIG (reference sequence). V lost 2 bases and J lost 4, with 11 bases in between. CDR3 sequence (DNA): TGTGCCTGGAGTTCCCTGAGAGGCACTGAAGCTTTCTTT. It is translated as CAWSSLRGTEAFF.

This chain uses TRBV30 with TRBJ1-5, with TRBD1 as a possible D gene (5 bases). Germline V gives CDR1 GTSNPN, CDR2 SVGIG (reference sequence). This CDR3 spans 14 amino acids. Trimming removed 0 bases at V and 6 bases at J, with 12 bases between. In DNA form, the CDR3 reads TGTGCCTGGAGTGTACCGGCAGGGACTCAGCCCCAGCATTTT. Translation: CAWSVPAGTQPQHF.

The chain couples TRBV7-9 to TRBJ1-5, with D unresolved. Trimming stripped 1 base from V and 2 bases from J, with 9 bases between. Germline V gene data show CDR1 as SEHNR and CDR2 as FQNEAQ (reference sequence). The CDR3 spans 15 residues. CDR3 coding DNA: TGTGCCAGCAGCTTAGAAGGGTTGGGCAATCAGCCCCAGCATTTT. Protein: CASSLEGLGNQPQHF.

The J gene is TRBJ1-1, the V gene TRBV29-1; 8 bases agree with TRBD1. This CDR3 is built from 12 residues. CDR1 SQVTM and CDR2 ANQGSEA come from the germline V gene. The V and J ends lost 0 bases and 11 bases, in that order; junction bases with no gene match: 5. CDR3 in DNA: TGCAGCGTTGAAGACTGGACAGGGACCGCTTTCTTT. Its protein is CSVEDWTGTAFF.

On this clone: In the same sample, other DNA sequences code for this CDR3. The chain uses TRBV5-1 and TRBJ2-2; D remains ambiguous. Germline CDR1 SGHRS, CDR2 YFSETQ. CDR3 size: 15 residues. The V and J ends lost 2 bases and 0 bases respectively, with 8 bases between them. DNA for the CDR3: TGCGCCAGCAGCTTTGCAACCGCGAACACCGGGGAGCTGTTTTTT. Amino acids: CASSFATANTGELFF.

This clone turned up a few times. This chain links TRBV25-1 with TRBJ1-1; weak D call: TRBD1 (5 bases). Trimming removed 3 bases at V and 8 bases at J, with 13 bases between. This CDR3 is 13 amino acids long. Germline CDR1 is MGHDK and CDR2 is SYGVNS. CDR3 residues: CASSETDPLEAFF. In nucleotides, the CDR3 is TGTGCCAGCAGTGAGACAGATCCCCTGGAAGCTTTCTTT.

The V call is TRBV29-1, the J call TRBJ2-1; 7 nucleotides agree with TRBD1. The CDR3 is 13 residues long. Germline V gene lookup returns CDR1 SQVTM and CDR2 ANQGSEA. Trimming removed 4 bases from V and 7 bases from J; junction bases left unmatched: 7. This CDR3 reads CSVGQGPPNEQFF. CDR3 DNA sequence: TGCAGCGTTGGACAGGGACCTCCGAATGAGCAGTTCTTC.